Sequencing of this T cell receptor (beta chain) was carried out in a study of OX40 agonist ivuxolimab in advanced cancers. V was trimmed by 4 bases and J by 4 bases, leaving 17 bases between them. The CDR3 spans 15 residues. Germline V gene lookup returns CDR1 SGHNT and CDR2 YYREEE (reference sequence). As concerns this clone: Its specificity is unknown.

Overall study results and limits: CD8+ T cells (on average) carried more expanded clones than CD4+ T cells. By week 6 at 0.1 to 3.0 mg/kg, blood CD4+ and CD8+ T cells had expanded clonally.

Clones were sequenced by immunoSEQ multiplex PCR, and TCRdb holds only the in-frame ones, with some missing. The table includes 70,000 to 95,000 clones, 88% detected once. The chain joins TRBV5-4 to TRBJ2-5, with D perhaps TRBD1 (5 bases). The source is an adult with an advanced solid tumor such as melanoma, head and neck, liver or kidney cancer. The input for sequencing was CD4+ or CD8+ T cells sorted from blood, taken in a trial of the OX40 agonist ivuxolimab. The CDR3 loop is CASSPTSQGRETQYF. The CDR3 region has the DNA TGTGCCAGCAGCCCGACCTCCCAGGGAAGAGAGACCCAGTACTTC.